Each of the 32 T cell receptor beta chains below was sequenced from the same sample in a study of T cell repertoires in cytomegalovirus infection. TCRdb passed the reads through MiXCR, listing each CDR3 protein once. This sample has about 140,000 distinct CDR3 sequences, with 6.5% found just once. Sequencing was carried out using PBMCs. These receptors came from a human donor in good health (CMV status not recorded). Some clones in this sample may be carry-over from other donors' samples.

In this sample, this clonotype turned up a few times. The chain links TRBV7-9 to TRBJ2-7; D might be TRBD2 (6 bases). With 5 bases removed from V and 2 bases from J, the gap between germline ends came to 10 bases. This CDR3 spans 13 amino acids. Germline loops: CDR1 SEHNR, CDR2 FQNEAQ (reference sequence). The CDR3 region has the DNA TGTGCCAGCAGCCCCGGCGGGGCCTACGAGCAGTACTTC. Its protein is CASSPGGAYEQYF.

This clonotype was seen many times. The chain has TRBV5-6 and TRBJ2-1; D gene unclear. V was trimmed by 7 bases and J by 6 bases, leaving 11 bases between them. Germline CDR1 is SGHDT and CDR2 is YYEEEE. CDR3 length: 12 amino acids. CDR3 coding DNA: TGTGCCAGCGGACGGTTCAGCAATGAGCAGTTCTTC. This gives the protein CASGRFSNEQFF. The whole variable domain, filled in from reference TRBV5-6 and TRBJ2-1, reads DAGVTQSPTHLIKTRGQQVTLRCSPKSGHDTVSWYQQALGQGPQFIFQYYEEEERQRGNFPDRFSGHQFPNYSSELNVNALLLGDSALYLCASGRFSNEQFFGPGTRLTVL.

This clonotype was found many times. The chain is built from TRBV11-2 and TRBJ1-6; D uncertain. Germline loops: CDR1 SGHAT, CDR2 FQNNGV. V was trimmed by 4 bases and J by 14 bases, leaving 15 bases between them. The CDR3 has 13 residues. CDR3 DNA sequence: TGTGCCAGCAGCTCTATAATGGGGTTCACCCTCCACTTT. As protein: CASSSIMGFTLHF.

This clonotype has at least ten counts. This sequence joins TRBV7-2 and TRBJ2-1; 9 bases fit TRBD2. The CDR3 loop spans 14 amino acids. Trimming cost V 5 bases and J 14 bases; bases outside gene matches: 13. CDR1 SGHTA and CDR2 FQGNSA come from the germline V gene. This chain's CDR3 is CASSQAGGLGDKFF. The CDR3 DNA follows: TGTGCCAGCAGCCAGGCGGGGGGGCTAGGTGACAAGTTCTTC.

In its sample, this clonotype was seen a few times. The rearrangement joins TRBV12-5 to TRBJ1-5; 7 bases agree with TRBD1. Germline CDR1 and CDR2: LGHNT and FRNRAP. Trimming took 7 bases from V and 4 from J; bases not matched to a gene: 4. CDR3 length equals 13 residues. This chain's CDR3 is CASAPQGNQPQHF. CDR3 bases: TGTGCTAGTGCCCCACAGGGGAATCAGCCCCAGCATTTT.

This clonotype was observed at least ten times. CDR3 sequence reads: CASGNASRAGEAFF. In nucleotides, the CDR3 is TGTGCTAGTGGTAACGCATCACGGGCGGGGGAAGCTTTCTTT. This chain uses TRBV12-5 with TRBJ1-1; D not certain. The CDR3 consists of 14 residues. Trimming took off 5 bases at V and 8 bases at J, with 18 bases between the two ends. Germline V lookup: CDR1 LGHNT, CDR2 FRNRAP.

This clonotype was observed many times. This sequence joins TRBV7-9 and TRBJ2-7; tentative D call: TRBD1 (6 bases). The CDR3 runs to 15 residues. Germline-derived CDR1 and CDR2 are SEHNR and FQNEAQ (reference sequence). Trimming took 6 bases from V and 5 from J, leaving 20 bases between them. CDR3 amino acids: CASSGPHRVIHEQYF. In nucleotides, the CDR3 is TGTGCCAGCAGTGGCCCCCACAGGGTAATCCACGAGCAGTACTTC.

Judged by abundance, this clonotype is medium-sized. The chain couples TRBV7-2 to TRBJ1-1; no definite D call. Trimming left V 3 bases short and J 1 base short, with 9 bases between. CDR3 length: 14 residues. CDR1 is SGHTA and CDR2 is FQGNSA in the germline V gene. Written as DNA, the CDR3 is TGTGCCAGCAGCTTTGTCGCGAAGAACACTGAAGCTTTCTTT. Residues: CASSFVAKNTEAFF.

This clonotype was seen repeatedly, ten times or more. In DNA, the CDR3 is TGTGCCAGCAGCGAGGTCCAGGGGGGCGCCGGGGAGCTGTTTTTT. It encodes CASSEVQGGAGELFF. This chain links TRBV7-3 with TRBJ2-2; TRBD1 is a possible D gene (7 bases). V gave up 5 bases and J gave up 6 bases, with 16 bases separating them. This CDR3 is 15 amino acids long. Germline CDR1 SGHTA, CDR2 FQGTGA.

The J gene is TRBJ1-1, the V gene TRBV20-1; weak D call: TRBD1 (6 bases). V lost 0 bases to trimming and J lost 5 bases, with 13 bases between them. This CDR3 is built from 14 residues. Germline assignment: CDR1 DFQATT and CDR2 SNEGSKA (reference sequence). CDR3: CSARDSGRGTEAFF. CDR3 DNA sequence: TGCAGTGCTAGAGATTCAGGGAGGGGGACTGAAGCTTTCTTT.

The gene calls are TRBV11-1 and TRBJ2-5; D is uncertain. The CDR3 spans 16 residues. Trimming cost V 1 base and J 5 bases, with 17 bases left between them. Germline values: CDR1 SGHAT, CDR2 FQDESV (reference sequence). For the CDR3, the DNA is TGTGCCAGCAGCTTAGAGCTGGTCGGCGGAGTTGAGACCCAGTACTTC. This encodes CASSLELVGGVETQYF.

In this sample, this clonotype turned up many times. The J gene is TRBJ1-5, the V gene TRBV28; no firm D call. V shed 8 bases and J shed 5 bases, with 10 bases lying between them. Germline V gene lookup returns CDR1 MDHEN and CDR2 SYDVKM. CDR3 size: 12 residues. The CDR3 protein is CASPSADQPQHF. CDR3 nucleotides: TGTGCCAGCCCCTCGGCGGATCAGCCCCAGCATTTT.

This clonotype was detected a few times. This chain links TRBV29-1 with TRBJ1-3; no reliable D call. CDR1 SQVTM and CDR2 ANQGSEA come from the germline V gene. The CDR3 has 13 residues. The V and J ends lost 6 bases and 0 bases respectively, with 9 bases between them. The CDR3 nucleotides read TGCAGCGTCGAGACAATCTCTGGAAACACCATATATTTT. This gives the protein CSVETISGNTIYF.

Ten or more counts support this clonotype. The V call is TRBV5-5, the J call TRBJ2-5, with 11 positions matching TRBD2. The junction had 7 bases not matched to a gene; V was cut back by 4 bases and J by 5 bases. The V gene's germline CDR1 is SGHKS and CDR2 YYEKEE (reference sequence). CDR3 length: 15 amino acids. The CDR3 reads CASSDVAGGPETQYF. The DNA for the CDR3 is TGTGCCAGCAGCGACGTAGCGGGGGGGCCGGAGACCCAGTACTTC.

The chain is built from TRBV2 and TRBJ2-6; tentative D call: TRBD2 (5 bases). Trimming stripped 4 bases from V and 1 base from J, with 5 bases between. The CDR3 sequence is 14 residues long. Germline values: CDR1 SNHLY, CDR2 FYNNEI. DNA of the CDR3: TGTGCCAGCAGTGGAGGGTCTGGGGCCAACGTCCTGACTTTC. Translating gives CASSGGSGANVLTF.

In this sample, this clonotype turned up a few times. Written as DNA, the CDR3 is TGTGCCAGCAGCTCCGGGTACTATGGCTACACCTTC. Translating it yields CASSSGYYGYTF. The rearrangement links TRBV5-6 to TRBJ1-2; D not resolved. Germline-derived CDR1 and CDR2 are SGHDT and YYEEEE. V lost 3 bases and J lost 3, with 6 bases in between. This CDR3 contains 12 residues.

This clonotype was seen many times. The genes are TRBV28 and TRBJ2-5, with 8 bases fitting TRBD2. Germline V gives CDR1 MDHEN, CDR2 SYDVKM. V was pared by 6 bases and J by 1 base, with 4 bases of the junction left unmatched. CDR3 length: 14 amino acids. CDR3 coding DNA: TGTGCCAGCAGGTTAGCGGGGTCCCAAGAGACCCAGTACTTC. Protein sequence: CASRLAGSQETQYF.

The CDR3 bases are TGTGCCAGCTCACCACCGGGGCTTTTCACTGAAGCTTTCTTT. This translates into CASSPPGLFTEAFF. This chain joins TRBV18 and TRBJ1-1; tentative D call: TRBD1 (5 bases). Germline CDR1 KGHSH, CDR2 LQKENI. The germline V and J ends were trimmed by 0 bases and 4 bases, with 9 bases remaining between them. CDR3 length: 14 amino acids.

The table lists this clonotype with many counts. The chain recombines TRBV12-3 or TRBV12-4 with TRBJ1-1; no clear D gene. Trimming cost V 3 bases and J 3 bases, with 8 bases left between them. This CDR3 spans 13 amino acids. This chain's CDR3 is CASSFPQYTEAFF. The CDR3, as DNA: TGTGCCAGCAGTTTTCCGCAGTACACTGAAGCTTTCTTT.

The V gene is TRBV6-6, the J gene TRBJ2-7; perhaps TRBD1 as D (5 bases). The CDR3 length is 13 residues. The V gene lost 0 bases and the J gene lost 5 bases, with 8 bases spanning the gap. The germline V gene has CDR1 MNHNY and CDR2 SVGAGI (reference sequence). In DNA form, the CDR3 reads TGTGCCAGCAGTTACTCGGGCAGGGACGAGCAGTACTTC. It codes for CASSYSGRDEQYF.

CDR3 region: CASSPVGLGDSNQPQHF. The CDR3 region has the DNA TGTGCCAGCAGCCCAGTGGGGCTGGGAGATAGCAATCAGCCCCAGCATTTT. The chain links TRBV28 to TRBJ1-5; perhaps TRBD1 as D (5 bases). V was shortened by 6 bases and J by 0 bases, with 18 bases between the two germline ends. Germline CDR1 reads MDHEN; CDR2 reads SYDVKM. This CDR3 spans 17 amino acids.

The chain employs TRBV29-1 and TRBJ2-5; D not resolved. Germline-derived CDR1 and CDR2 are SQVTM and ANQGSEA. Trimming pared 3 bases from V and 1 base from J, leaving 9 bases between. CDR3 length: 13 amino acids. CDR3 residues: CSVDHLAQETQYF. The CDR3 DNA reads TGCAGCGTTGACCACCTCGCCCAAGAGACCCAGTACTTC.

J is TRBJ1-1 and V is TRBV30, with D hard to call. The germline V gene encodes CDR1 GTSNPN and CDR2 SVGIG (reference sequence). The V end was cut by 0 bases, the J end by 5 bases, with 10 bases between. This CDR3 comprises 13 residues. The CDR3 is CAWSVSWETEAFF. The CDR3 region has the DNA TGTGCCTGGAGTGTTAGCTGGGAGACTGAAGCTTTCTTT.

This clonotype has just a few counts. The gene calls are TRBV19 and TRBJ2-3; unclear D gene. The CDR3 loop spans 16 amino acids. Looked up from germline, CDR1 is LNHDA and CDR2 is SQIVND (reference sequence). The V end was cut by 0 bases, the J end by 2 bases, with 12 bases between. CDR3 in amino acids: CASSIDYGEPTDTQYF. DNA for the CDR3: TGTGCCAGTAGTATAGACTATGGGGAACCCACAGATACGCAGTATTTT.

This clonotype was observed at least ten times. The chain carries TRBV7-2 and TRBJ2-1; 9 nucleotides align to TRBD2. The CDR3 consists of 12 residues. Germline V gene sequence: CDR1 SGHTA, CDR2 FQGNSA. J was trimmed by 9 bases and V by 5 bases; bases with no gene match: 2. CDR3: CASSQAGGEQFF. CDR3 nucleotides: TGTGCCAGCAGCCAAGCGGGGGGTGAGCAGTTCTTC.

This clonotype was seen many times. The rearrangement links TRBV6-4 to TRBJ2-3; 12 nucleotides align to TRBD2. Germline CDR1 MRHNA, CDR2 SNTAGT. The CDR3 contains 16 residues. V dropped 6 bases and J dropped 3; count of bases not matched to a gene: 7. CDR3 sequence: CASRASGGAGTDTQYF. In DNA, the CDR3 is TGTGCCAGCAGAGCTAGCGGGGGGGCCGGAACAGATACGCAGTATTTT.

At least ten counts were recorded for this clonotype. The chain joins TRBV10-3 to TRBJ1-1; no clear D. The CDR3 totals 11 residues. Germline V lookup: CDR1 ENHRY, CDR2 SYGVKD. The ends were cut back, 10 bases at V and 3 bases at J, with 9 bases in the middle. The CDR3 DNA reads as TGTGCCACCAGGATGGACACTGAAGCTTTCTTT. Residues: CATRMDTEAFF.

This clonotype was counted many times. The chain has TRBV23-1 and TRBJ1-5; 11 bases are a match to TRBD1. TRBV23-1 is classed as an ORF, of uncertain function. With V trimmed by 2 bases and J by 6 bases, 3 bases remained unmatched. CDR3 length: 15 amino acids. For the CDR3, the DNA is TGCGCCAGCAGTCAAACGGACAGGGGGCGTCAGCCCCAGCATTTT. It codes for CASSQTDRGRQPQHF.

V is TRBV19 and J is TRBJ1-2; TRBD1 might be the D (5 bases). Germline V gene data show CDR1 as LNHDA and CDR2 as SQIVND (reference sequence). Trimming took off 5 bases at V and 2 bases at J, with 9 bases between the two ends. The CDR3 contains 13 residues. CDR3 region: CASSWAGNYGYTF. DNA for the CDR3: TGTGCCAGTAGTTGGGCAGGGAACTATGGCTACACCTTC.

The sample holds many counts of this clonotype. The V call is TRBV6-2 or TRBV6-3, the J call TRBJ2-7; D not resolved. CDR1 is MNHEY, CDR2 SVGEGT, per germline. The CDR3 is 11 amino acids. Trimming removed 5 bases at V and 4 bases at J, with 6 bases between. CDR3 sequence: CASSQSYEQYF. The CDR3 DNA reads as TGTGCCAGCAGTCAATCTTACGAGCAGTACTTC.

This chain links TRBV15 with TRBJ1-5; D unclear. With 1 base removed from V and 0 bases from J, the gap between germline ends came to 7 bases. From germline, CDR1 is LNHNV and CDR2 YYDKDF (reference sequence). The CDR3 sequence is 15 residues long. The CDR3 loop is CATSRARYSNQPQHF. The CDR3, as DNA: TGTGCCACCAGCAGAGCCAGGTATAGCAATCAGCCCCAGCATTTT.

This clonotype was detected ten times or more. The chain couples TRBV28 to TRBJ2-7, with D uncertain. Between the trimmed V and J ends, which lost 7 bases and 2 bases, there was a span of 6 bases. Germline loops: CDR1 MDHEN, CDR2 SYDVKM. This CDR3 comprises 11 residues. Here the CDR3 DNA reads TGTGCCAGCACGGATACCTACGAGCAGTACTTC. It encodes CASTDTYEQYF.